This TCR beta chain was sequenced for a study of long-term antiretroviral therapy in people with HIV. Study results and limitations: ART adherence was not documented, and neither viral resistance nor therapy changes had any data. Repertoire composition at all time points was dominated by clones that had expanded before ART.

The germline CDR1 and CDR2 sequences are SGHTA and FQGNSA. The CDR3 length is 13 residues. The ends were cut back, 2 bases at V and 1 base at J, with 4 bases in the middle. As concerns this clone: Its antigen is still unknown.

Sequencing relied on immunoSEQ assay v3.0, run at survey level. Sequencing was intended to reach about 40,000-55,000 T-cell genomes per sample. Some clones are missing from TCRdb's copy, which holds only in-frame ones; the method was immunoSEQ multiplex PCR. The table includes roughly 30,000 clones, just over 85% detected once. The V call is TRBV7-2, the J call TRBJ2-3; D unresolved. The receptor was isolated from a woman aged 25 to 39 with HIV. The specimen was unsorted PBMCs, collected 0.8 years after starting antiretroviral therapy. The CDR3 nucleotides read TGTGCCAGCAGCTTAAGCGGCACAGATACGCAGTATTTT. It encodes CASSLSGTDTQYF.